Presented here are 28 T cell receptor beta chains from one specimen sequenced in a study of diagnostic markers for celiac disease. After re-calling the reads, TCRdb lists one entry per CDR3 protein, DNA absent. Its clone listing holds about 2,000 distinct CDR3 sequences. The sequenced material came from either unsorted cells or a sorted T cell fraction (not recorded which). The receptors here all came from a human donor. This table probably holds off-target reads from a library built for another chain.

This chain connects TRBV19 to TRBJ1-1; TCRdb's D call, TRBD1, is unchecked because there is no DNA. The length of the CDR3 is 12 residues. Germline V gene lookup returns CDR1 LNHDA and CDR2 SQIVND (reference sequence). The CDR3 here is CASSPGTAEAFF.

Frequency places this clonotype as medium-sized. The chain combines TRBV7-8 with TRBJ1-6; as DNA is missing, the TRBD1 call by TCRdb cannot be tested. This CDR3 is 16 amino acids long. Germline V gene data show CDR1 as SGHVS and CDR2 as FQNEAQ. The CDR3: CASRGTGSSYNSPLHF.

The chain couples TRBV2 to TRBJ1-6. The CDR3 has 12 residues. CDR1 SNHLY and CDR2 FYNNEI come from the germline V gene. CDR3 region: CASTGYNSPLHF.

According to its frequency, this clonotype is medium-sized. V gene TRBV7-9 combines with J gene TRBJ1-1; the D gene TCRdb calls, TRBD1, cannot be checked with no DNA. There are 15 residues in the CDR3. Per germline, CDR1 SEHNR and CDR2 FQNEAQ (reference sequence). CDR3 residues: CASSNSQGGRTEAFF.

The rearrangement joins TRBV5-1 to TRBJ2-1; with no DNA, the TCRdb D assignment of TRBD1 cannot be verified. Germline assignment: CDR1 SGHRS and CDR2 YFSETQ. The CDR3 covers 15 residues. CDR3: CASSGDRASAWEQFF.

This chain joins TRBV2 and TRBJ1-5. This CDR3 region has 14 residues. CDR1 SNHLY and CDR2 FYNNEI come from the germline V gene. The CDR3 loop reads CASTRGLSNQPQHF.

The chain links TRBV4-2 to TRBJ2-5; TCRdb outputs TRBD1, but without DNA this stays unchecked. The CDR3 has 16 residues. Germline-derived CDR1 and CDR2 are LGHNA and YNFKEQ. CDR3 region: CASSPNVRQGQETQYF.

This sequence joins TRBV3-1 and TRBJ1-3; TCRdb calls TRBD1, which cannot be checked without DNA. The CDR3 runs 17 residues. CDR1 LGHDT and CDR2 YNNKEL come from the germline V gene (reference sequence). The CDR3 spells CASSRGMGARAGNTIYF.

The rearrangement joins TRBV14 to TRBJ2-1; TCRdb lists TRBD2, though no DNA is available to test this call. This CDR3 comprises 16 residues. The germline V gene has CDR1 SGHDN and CDR2 FVKESK. The CDR3 sequence: CASSYIAVSSYNEQFF.

The chain combines TRBV20-1 with TRBJ2-1; TCRdb's D call of TRBD1 is untestable without DNA. The CDR3 extends over 13 amino acids. Germline CDR1 and CDR2: DFQATT and SNEGSKA (reference sequence). The CDR3: CSARDGGGAKQFF.

The V and J genes are TRBV12-3 or TRBV12-4 and TRBJ2-3; TCRdb outputs TRBD2, but without DNA this stays unchecked. This CDR3 contains 13 residues. The CDR3 loop is CASKPGLADTQYF.

J is TRBJ2-5 and V is TRBV20-1; TCRdb's D gene call, TRBD1, goes unchecked for lack of DNA. CDR3 length equals 12 residues. Looked up from germline, CDR1 is DFQATT and CDR2 is SNEGSKA (reference sequence). CDR3 sequence: CSAPGPPRGQYF.

Measured by frequency, this clonotype is large. The rearrangement links TRBV7-9 to TRBJ2-1; the TCRdb D gene call, TRBD1, has no DNA to confirm it. Per the germline V gene, CDR1 is SEHNR and CDR2 is FQNEAQ (reference sequence). The CDR3 contains 13 residues. CDR3 sequence: CASSLQGGNEQFF. Full variable domain (remainder filled in from reference TRBV7-9 and TRBJ2-1): DTGVSQNPRHKITKRGQNVTFRCDPISEHNRLYWYRQTLGQGPEFLTYFQNEAQLEKSRLLSDRFSAERPKGSFSTLEIQRTEQGDSAMYLCASSLQGGNEQFFGPGTRLTVL.

J is TRBJ1-2 and V is TRBV4-2. Germline-derived CDR1 and CDR2 are LGHNA and YNFKEQ. The CDR3 is 12 residues long. This chain's CDR3 is CASSATVFGYTF.

The chain combines TRBV20-1 with TRBJ2-3. The CDR3 covers 11 residues. Germline assignment: CDR1 DFQATT and CDR2 SNEGSKA (reference sequence). The CDR3 loop reads CSASTVGTQYF.

This clonotype is labeled medium-sized based on frequency. The V call is TRBV7-2, the J call TRBJ2-5. The CDR3 runs to 13 residues. CDR1 and CDR2 from the germline V gene are SGHTA and FQGNSA. The CDR3 reads CASSPRRAETQYF.

The rearrangement links TRBV20-1 to TRBJ2-5; absent DNA, TCRdb's TRBD1 call cannot be checked. CDR1 DFQATT and CDR2 SNEGSKA come from the germline V gene (reference sequence). The length of the CDR3 is 16 residues. The CDR3 sequence: CSARNPRQAPKETQYF.

The V call is TRBV7-9, the J call TRBJ2-1; TCRdb's D call, TRBD1, is unchecked because there is no DNA. This CDR3 contains 14 residues. Germline CDR1 and CDR2: SEHNR and FQNEAQ (reference sequence). CDR3 region: CASSFVGDYNEQFF.

In terms of frequency, this clonotype is large. V is TRBV20-1 and J is TRBJ2-1; TCRdb designates TRBD2, a call that cannot be tested without DNA. Germline V lookup: CDR1 DFQATT, CDR2 SNEGSKA (reference sequence). The CDR3 is 15 amino acids. The CDR3: CSARGTSGTQNEQFF.

Considering frequency, this clonotype is medium-sized. The rearrangement links TRBV20-1 to TRBJ2-7. Germline CDR1 is DFQATT and CDR2 is SNEGSKA (reference sequence). This CDR3 spans 11 amino acids. CDR3 loop: CSAREGFEQYF.

The rearrangement links TRBV12-3 or TRBV12-4 to TRBJ1-6; the TCRdb call, TRBD1, lacks DNA for checking. The CDR3 is made up of 17 amino acids. The CDR3 reads CASSLRPPGQGDSPLHF.

The chain links TRBV28 to TRBJ2-1; TCRdb indicates TRBD2, and absent DNA this call remains unverified. The germline gives CDR1 MDHEN, CDR2 SYDVKM. This CDR3 is built from 15 residues. The CDR3 spells CASSLQAGGGNEQFF.

Judged by frequency, this clonotype is medium-sized. V is TRBV13 and J is TRBJ2-6. Germline V lookup: CDR1 PRHDT, CDR2 FYEKMQ (reference sequence). CDR3 size: 12 residues. The CDR3 sequence: CASATGANVLTF.

This clonotype ranks as large in terms of frequency. The rearrangement uses TRBV10-3 and TRBJ1-1; TCRdb outputs TRBD1, but without DNA this stays unchecked. This CDR3 is 14 amino acids long. Germline CDR1 ENHRY, CDR2 SYGVKD. This CDR3 reads CATRRGQSDTEAFF.

By frequency, this clonotype is medium-sized (0.01 to 0.1%). V is TRBV27 and J is TRBJ1-5; TCRdb gives TRBD1 as the D gene, but with no DNA this cannot be confirmed. There are 15 residues in the CDR3. Germline lookup yields CDR1 MNHEY and CDR2 SMNVEV (reference sequence). The CDR3 here is CASSPSSGVDQPQHF.

The chain recombines TRBV5-1 with TRBJ1-6; TCRdb reports TRBD1, a call that lacks DNA to check it against. The CDR3 loop spans 16 amino acids. Germline CDR1 is SGHRS and CDR2 is YFSETQ. The CDR3 loop reads CASRGGDSSMNSPLHF. Complete variable domain (other parts from reference TRBV5-1 and TRBJ1-6): KAGVTQTPRYLIKTRGQQVTLSCSPISGHRSVSWYQQTPGQGLQFLFEYFSETQRNKGNFPGRFSGRQFSNSRSEMNVSTLELGDSALYLCASRGGDSSMNSPLHFGNGTRLTVT.

This chain links TRBV19 with TRBJ2-6. CDR1 LNHDA and CDR2 SQIVND come from the germline V gene (reference sequence). The CDR3 is made up of 15 amino acids. This chain's CDR3 is CASSVLNGGANVLTF.

The V and J genes are TRBV7-2 and TRBJ2-7; TCRdb's D gene call, TRBD1, goes unchecked for lack of DNA. This CDR3 is 15 amino acids long. CDR1 and CDR2 from the germline V gene are SGHTA and FQGNSA. CDR3 loop: CASSPTGGFFYEQYF.